These 20 T cell receptor beta chains came from one sample sequenced in a study of T cells in Graves' hyperthyroidism and ophthalmopathy. RNA transcripts served as the template for amplifying TCR beta CDR3 regions. When the TCR CDR3 underwent first-round RT-PCR, the HTBI primer set was used. Using its own MiXCR run on the multiplex PCR reads, TCRdb lists one record per CDR3 protein. This table has 650,000 to 800,000 distinct CDR3 sequences, less than 45% appearing once. Sequences were obtained from peripheral blood or thyroid tissue (not recorded which). The receptors were sampled from an adult man with Graves' disease, either hyperthyroidism or ophthalmopathy (not recorded which).

This chain joins TRBV25-1 and TRBJ2-2; 7 bases line up with TRBD1. This CDR3 spans 14 amino acids. Trimming took 8 bases from V and 0 from J; bases not matched to a gene: 3. Germline CDR1 MGHDK, CDR2 SYGVNS. In nucleotides, the CDR3 is TGTGCCAGCCCGGGGACAGCGAACACCGGGGAGCTGTTTTTT. This codes for CASPGTANTGELFF.

The V and J genes are TRBV2 and TRBJ1-3, with no clear D. Germline V gene data show CDR1 as SNHLY and CDR2 as FYNNEI. This CDR3 has 15 amino acids. Trimming shortened V by 5 bases and J by 0 bases, and 11 bases separated the two germline ends. The CDR3 region is CASSLHHSSGNTIYF. In DNA form, the CDR3 reads TGTGCCAGCAGTTTACATCACTCCTCTGGAAACACCATATATTTT. Full variable domain (missing parts from reference TRBV2 and TRBJ1-3): EPEVTQTPSHQVTQMGQEVILRCVPISNHLYFYWYRQILGQKVEFLVSFYNNEISEKSEIFDDQFSVERPDGSNFTLKIRSTKLEDSAMYFCASSLHHSSGNTIYFGEGSWLTVV.

On this clonotype itself: One base away lies a much larger clone, so this may be a sequencing read error. The chain has TRBV7-8 and TRBJ1-1; 7 bases agree with TRBD1. CDR3 length: 15 residues. The germline CDR1 and CDR2 sequences are SGHVS and FQNEAQ. Trimming took 10 bases from V and 3 from J; bases not matched to a gene: 14. Written as DNA, the CDR3 is TGTGCCACCAGTTCCGGGACAGAGAAGGACACTGAAGCTTTCTTT. Its translation is CATSSGTEKDTEAFF.

This clonotype was recorded at least ten times. J is TRBJ1-4 and V is TRBV7-2; D is unresolved. Germline values: CDR1 SGHTA, CDR2 FQGNSA. The CDR3 spans 16 residues. V dropped 1 base and J dropped 0 bases, with 9 bases sitting between them. CDR3 in amino acids: CASSLGAVATNEKLFF. For the CDR3, the DNA is TGTGCCAGCAGCTTAGGGGCGGTTGCAACTAATGAAAAACTGTTTTTT.

Only a few counts were recorded for this clonotype. V usage is TRBV6-1 and J usage is TRBJ2-5, with 15 bases identical to TRBD2. The CDR3 is made up of 17 amino acids. The germline gives CDR1 MNHNS, CDR2 SASEGT. V lost 9 bases and J lost 1; bases outside the gene matches: 9. The CDR3 reads CASWGLAGGWGQETQYF. The CDR3 coding sequence is TGTGCCAGTTGGGGACTAGCGGGAGGTTGGGGCCAAGAGACCCAGTACTTC.

This clonotype was seen more than once but under ten times. The chain links TRBV9 to TRBJ1-1; D is undetermined. The V end lost 4 bases, the J end lost 4 bases, and 14 bases lay between the germline ends. The germline V gene has CDR1 SGDLS and CDR2 YYNGEE. There are 14 residues in the CDR3. The CDR3 DNA reads as TGTGCCAGCAGCCAAGATACCCGGGGCACTGAAGCTTTCTTT. Its protein is CASSQDTRGTEAFF.

V is TRBV6-5 and J is TRBJ2-7; no definite D call. The germline CDR1 and CDR2 sequences are MNHEY and SVGAGI. The CDR3 covers 15 residues. Trimming cost V 4 bases and J 3 bases, with 16 bases left between them. The CDR3 bases are TGTGCCAGCAGTTTAGTGGGTGCCCCTAACTACGAGCAGTACTTC. Its protein product is CASSLVGAPNYEQYF.

Concerning this clonotype: The junction and the germline gene differ at one end; a read error may be behind it. The genes are TRBV2 and TRBJ1-1; D might be TRBD1 (6 bases). The CDR3 covers 14 residues. Germline V gene data show CDR1 as SNHLY and CDR2 as FYNNEI. CDR3 bases: TGTGCCAGCAGTTATCTACAGGGTGGCACTGAAGCCTTCTTT. Protein product: CASSYLQGGTEAFF.

As to this clonotype: This sequence may be a read error, since a much larger clone differs from it by one base. This chain links TRBV2 with TRBJ2-6; D perhaps matches TRBD1 (5 bases). Germline CDR1 reads SNHLY; CDR2 reads FYNNEI. The CDR3 is made up of 15 amino acids. This CDR3 reads CASSLRGSGANVPTF. As DNA, the CDR3 is TGTGCCAGCAGCTTACGTGGCTCTGGGGCCAACGTCCCGACTTTC.

The chain carries TRBV14 and TRBJ2-7, with a weak D call TRBD2 (6 bases). V lost 0 bases and J 6 bases, leaving 12 bases between the germline ends. CDR3 length equals 14 residues. Germline lookup yields CDR1 SGHDN and CDR2 FVKESK. CDR3 in amino acids: CASSQDYPGSEQYF. In nucleotides, the CDR3 is TGTGCCAGCAGCCAAGATTACCCCGGGAGCGAGCAGTACTTC.

There are many counts of this clonotype. This chain joins TRBV19 and TRBJ1-5, with unresolved D. The CDR3 covers 14 residues. Germline V CDR1 and CDR2: LNHDA, SQIVND (reference sequence). V gave up 5 bases and J gave up 0 bases, with 8 bases separating them. The CDR3 spells CASSPDHSNQPQHF. The CDR3 DNA reads as TGTGCCAGTAGTCCCGACCATAGCAATCAGCCCCAGCATTTT.

V and J are TRBV10-3 and TRBJ2-7; the match to TRBD1 covers 8 bases. Germline CDR1 is ENHRY and CDR2 is SYGVKD. The CDR3 covers 13 residues. The J segment lost 7 bases and the V segment lost 6 bases, leaving 8 bases of the junction unmatched. DNA of the CDR3: TGTGCCATCAGCGGAGACAGGGGTGGTGAGCAGTACTTC. Translating gives CAISGDRGGEQYF.

This clonotype was seen once. This chain joins TRBV10-3 and TRBJ2-5; D is possibly TRBD1 (7 bases). With 7 bases removed from V and 3 bases from J, the gap between germline ends came to 21 bases. The CDR3 extends over 16 amino acids. Germline V gene data show CDR1 as ENHRY and CDR2 as SYGVKD. The chain's CDR3 is CAIKDLNRGGEETQYF. In DNA form, the CDR3 reads TGTGCCATCAAGGACCTGAACAGGGGAGGTGAAGAGACCCAGTACTTC.

The chain is built from TRBV13 and TRBJ1-6, with 8 nucleotides matching TRBD1. The CDR3 spans 17 residues. Per germline, CDR1 PRHDT and CDR2 FYEKMQ (reference sequence). The junction had 9 bases not matched to a gene; V was cut back by 7 bases and J by 1 base. CDR3 residues: CASMRRTGRSYNSPLHF. The CDR3 nucleotides are TGTGCCAGCATGAGGAGGACAGGGAGATCCTATAATTCACCCCTCCACTTT.

This clonotype was counted ten times or more. This rearrangement joins TRBV7-3 to TRBJ2-5; 7 nucleotides agree with TRBD1. Germline CDR1 and CDR2: SGHTA and FQGTGA. The CDR3 is 13 amino acids. Trimming removed 5 bases from V and 4 bases from J; junction bases left unmatched: 4. The CDR3 sequence: CASSPGTAETQYF. CDR3 bases: TGTGCCAGCAGCCCAGGGACAGCAGAGACCCAGTACTTC. The full variable domain, rest sourced from reference TRBV7-3 and TRBJ2-5, is GAGVSQTPSNKVTEKGKYVELRCDPISGHTALYWYRQSLGQGPEFLIYFQGTGAADDSGLPNDRFFAVRPEGSVSTLKIQRTERGDSAVYLCASSPGTAETQYFGPGTRLLVL.

The table lists this clonotype with many counts. This chain connects TRBV7-2 to TRBJ1-1; 7 positions agree with TRBD1. The CDR3 length is 15 residues. Germline V gene lookup returns CDR1 SGHTA and CDR2 FQGNSA. J lost 1 base, V lost 5 bases, and 7 bases had no gene match. CDR3 sequence reads: CASSPGQFTNTEAFF. Here the CDR3 DNA reads TGTGCCAGCAGCCCGGGACAGTTCACGAACACTGAAGCTTTCTTT.

This clonotype was counted at least ten times. V usage is TRBV10-3 and J usage is TRBJ1-1; D is unresolved. CDR3 length equals 12 residues. Looked up from germline, CDR1 is ENHRY and CDR2 is SYGVKD. The V gene lost 0 bases and the J gene lost 6 bases, with 5 bases spanning the gap. The CDR3 coding sequence is TGTGCCATCAGTGAGTCGGGGTCTGAAGCTTTCTTT. The encoded protein is CAISESGSEAFF.

The chain carries TRBV29-1 and TRBJ2-2, with D tentatively TRBD2 (6 bases). V lost 2 bases to trimming and J lost 5 bases, with 15 bases between them. The germline V gene encodes CDR1 SQVTM and CDR2 ANQGSEA. The CDR3 has 15 amino acids. The CDR3 region is CSVEHSEGGTGELFF. CDR3 nucleotides: TGCAGCGTTGAACATTCAGAGGGAGGTACCGGGGAGCTGTTTTTT.

Of note for this clonotype: The junction and the germline gene differ at one end; a read error may be behind it. The J gene is TRBJ2-2, the V gene TRBV5-1, with TRBD2 matching 7 bases. CDR1 SGHRS and CDR2 YFSETQ come from the germline V gene. The CDR3 is 16 amino acids. The CDR3 here is CASSLAIGSGGGEQFF. CDR3 coding DNA: TGCGCCAGCAGCTTGGCGATCGGATCGGGAGGCGGGGAGCAGTTTTTT.

There are many counts of this clonotype. The chain combines TRBV10-3 with TRBJ1-5; the match to TRBD1 covers 8 bases. CDR3 length equals 12 residues. Germline CDR1 reads ENHRY; CDR2 reads SYGVKD. V gave up 3 bases and J gave up 13 bases; unmatched junction bases: 5. DNA for the CDR3: TGTGCCATCAGTGACCAGGGGGCCTCACAGCATTTT. Its protein is CAISDQGASQHF.